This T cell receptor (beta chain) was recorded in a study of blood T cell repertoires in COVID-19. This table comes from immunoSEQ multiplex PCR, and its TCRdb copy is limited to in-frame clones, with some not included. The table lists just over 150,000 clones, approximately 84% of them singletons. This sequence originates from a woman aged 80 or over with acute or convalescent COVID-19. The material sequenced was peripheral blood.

The CDR3, as DNA: TGTGCCAGCAGCGTAGTTGGACTAGCTGAGGATGAGCAGTTCTTC. Translation gives CASSVVGLAEDEQFF. The chain joins TRBV9 to TRBJ2-1; 8 bases match TRBD2. V trimming: 0 bases; J trimming: 8 bases; junction bases outside the gene matches: 7. The germline V gene has CDR1 SGDLS and CDR2 YYNGEE. This CDR3 has 15 residues. The entire variable domain, with the rest obtained from reference TRBV9 and TRBJ2-1, is as follows: DSGVTQTPKHLITATGQRVTLRCSPRSGDLSVYWYQQSLDQGLQFLIQYYNGEERAKGNILERFSAQQFPDLHSELNLSSLELGDSALYFCASSVVGLAEDEQFFGPGTRLTVL.